This T cell receptor beta chain was captured by sequencing in a study of response to subunit inactivated influenza vaccine. A single record per CDR3 protein comes from TCRdb applying MiXCR to the RT-PCR reads. Of 450,000 to 700,000 distinct CDR3 sequences listed, less than 15% are singletons. Per the germline V gene, CDR1 is MGHRA and CDR2 is YSYEKL. Trimming removed 5 bases from V and 4 bases from J; junction bases left unmatched: 6. CDR3 length equals 16 residues. The chain uses TRBV4-1 and TRBJ2-1; 12 bases match TRBD2. This clonotype originated in a man aged 50-60 years who received an inactivated influenza vaccine. The specimen was PBMCs from blood, collected 12 days after vaccination. CDR3: CASSFGLAGMYNEQFF. CDR3 bases: TGCGCCAGCAGCTTTGGACTAGCGGGGATGTACAATGAGCAGTTCTTC.